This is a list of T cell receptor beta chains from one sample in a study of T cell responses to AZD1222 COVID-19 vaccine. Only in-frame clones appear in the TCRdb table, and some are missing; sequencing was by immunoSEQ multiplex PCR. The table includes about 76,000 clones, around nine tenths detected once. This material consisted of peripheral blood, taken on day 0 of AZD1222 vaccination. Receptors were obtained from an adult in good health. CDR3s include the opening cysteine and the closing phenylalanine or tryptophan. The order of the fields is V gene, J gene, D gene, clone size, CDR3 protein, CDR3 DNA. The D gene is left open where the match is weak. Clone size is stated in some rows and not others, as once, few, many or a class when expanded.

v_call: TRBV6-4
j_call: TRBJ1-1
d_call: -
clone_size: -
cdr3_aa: CASRRGSNTEAFF
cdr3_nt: TGTGCCAGCAGGAGGGGATCCAACACTGAAGCTTTCTTT

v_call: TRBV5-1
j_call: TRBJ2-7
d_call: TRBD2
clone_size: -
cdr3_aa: CASSSTYGGRSYEQYF
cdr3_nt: TGCGCCAGCAGCTCCACTTATGGCGGGAGATCCTACGAGCAGTACTTC

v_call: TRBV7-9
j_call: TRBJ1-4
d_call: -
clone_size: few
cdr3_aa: CASSSQSGQLFF
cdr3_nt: TGTGCCAGCAGCTCTCAGTCGGGGCAACTGTTTTTT

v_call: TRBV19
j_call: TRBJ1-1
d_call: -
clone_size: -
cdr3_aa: CASSDASFIRAFF
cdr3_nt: TGTGCCAGTTCCGACGCCTCTTTCATAAGAGCTTTCTTT

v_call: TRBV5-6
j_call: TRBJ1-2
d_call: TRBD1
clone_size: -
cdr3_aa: CASSRGQAHGYTF
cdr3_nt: TGTGCCAGCAGCCGGGGACAGGCGCATGGCTACACCTTC

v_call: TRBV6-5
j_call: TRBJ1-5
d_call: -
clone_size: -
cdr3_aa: CASSYNRDQPQHF
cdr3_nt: TGTGCCAGCAGTTACAACAGGGATCAGCCCCAGCATTTT

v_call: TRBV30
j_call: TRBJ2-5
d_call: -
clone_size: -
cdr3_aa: CAGRATGQETQYF
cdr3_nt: TGTGCGGGTCGGGCAACGGGTCAAGAGACCCAGTACTTC

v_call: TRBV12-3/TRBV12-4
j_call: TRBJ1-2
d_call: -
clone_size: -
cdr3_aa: CASVFSGARGYTF
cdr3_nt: TGTGCCAGCGTTTTTTCCGGGGCGCGTGGCTACACCTTC

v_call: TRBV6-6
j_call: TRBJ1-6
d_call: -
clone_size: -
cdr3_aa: CASSTPEVSPLHF
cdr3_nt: TGTGCCAGCAGTACTCCCGAGGTTTCACCCCTCCACTTT

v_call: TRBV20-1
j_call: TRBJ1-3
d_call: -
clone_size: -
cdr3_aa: CSASDLNGNTIYF
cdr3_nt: TGCAGTGCTAGTGACTTGAATGGAAACACCATATATTTT

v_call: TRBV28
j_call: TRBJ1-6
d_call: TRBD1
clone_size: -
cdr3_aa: CASRTGGGSPLHF
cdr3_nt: TGTGCCAGCAGGACAGGGGGGGGTTCACCCCTCCACTTT

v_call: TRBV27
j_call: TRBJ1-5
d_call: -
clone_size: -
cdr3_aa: CASSQTTGRQPQHF
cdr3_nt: TGTGCCAGCAGTCAAACCACAGGGAGGCAGCCCCAGCATTTT

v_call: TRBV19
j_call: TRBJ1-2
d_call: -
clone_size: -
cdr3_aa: CASSIGGRQNYGYTF
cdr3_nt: TGTGCCAGTAGTATAGGCGGGCGACAGAACTATGGCTACACCTTC